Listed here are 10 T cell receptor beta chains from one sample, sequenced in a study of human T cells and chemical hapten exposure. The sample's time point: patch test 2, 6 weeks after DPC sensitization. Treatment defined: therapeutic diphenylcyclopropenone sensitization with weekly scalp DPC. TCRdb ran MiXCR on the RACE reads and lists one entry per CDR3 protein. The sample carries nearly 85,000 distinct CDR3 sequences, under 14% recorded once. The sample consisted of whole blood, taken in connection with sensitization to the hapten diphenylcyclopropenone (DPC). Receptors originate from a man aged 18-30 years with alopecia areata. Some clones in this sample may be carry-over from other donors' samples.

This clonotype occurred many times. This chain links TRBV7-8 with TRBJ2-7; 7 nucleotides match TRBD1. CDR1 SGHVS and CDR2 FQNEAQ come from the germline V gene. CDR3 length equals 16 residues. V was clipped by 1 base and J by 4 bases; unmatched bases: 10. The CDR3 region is CASSLGQGVSNYEQYF. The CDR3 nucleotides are TGTGCCAGCAGCTTAGGACAGGGAGTCTCAAATTACGAGCAGTACTTC. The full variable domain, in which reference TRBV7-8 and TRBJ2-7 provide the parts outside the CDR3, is GAGVSQSPRYKVAKRGQDVALRCDPISGHVSLFWYQQALGQGPEFLTYFQNEAQLDKSGLPSDRFFAERPEGSVSTLKIQRTQQEDSAVYLCASSLGQGVSNYEQYFGPGTRLTVT.

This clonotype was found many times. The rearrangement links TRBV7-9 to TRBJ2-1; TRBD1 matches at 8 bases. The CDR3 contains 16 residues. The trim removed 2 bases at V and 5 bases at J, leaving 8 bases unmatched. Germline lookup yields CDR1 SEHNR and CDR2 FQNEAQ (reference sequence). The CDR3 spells CASSLSRDRGHNEQFF. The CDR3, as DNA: TGTGCCAGCAGCTTATCGAGAGACAGGGGCCACAATGAGCAGTTCTTC.

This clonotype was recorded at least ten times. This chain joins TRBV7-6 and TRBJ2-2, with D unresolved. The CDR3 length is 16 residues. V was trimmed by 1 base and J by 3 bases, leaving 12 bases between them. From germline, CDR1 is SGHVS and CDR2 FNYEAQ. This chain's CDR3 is CASSLEAVPYTGELFF. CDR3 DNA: TGTGCCAGCAGCTTAGAGGCGGTACCTTACACCGGGGAGCTGTTTTTT.

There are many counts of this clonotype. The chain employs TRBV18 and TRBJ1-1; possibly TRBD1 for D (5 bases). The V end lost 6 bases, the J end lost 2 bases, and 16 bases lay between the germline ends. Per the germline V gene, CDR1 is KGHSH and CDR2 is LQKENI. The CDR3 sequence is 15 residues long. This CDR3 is CASSSPGLQNTEAFF. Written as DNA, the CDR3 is TGTGCCAGCTCGTCTCCGGGACTCCAAAACACTGAAGCTTTCTTT. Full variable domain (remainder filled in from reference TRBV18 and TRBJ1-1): NAGVMQNPRHLVRRRGQEARLRCSPMKGHSHVYWYRQLPEEGLKFMVYLQKENIIDESGMPKERFSAEFPKEGPSILRIQQVVRGDSAAYFCASSSPGLQNTEAFFGQGTRLTVV.

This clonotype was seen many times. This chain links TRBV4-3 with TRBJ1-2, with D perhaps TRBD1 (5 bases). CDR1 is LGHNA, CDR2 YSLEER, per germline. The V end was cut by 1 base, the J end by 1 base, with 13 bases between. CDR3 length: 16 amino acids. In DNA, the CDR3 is TGCGCCAGCAGCCAAGGATCGACAGACCATAACTATGGCTACACCTTC. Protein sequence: CASSQGSTDHNYGYTF.

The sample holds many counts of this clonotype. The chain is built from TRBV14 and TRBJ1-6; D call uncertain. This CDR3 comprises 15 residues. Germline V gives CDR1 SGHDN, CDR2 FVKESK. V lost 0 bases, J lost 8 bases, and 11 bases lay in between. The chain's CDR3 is CASSQDLGSDSPLHF. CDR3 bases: TGTGCCAGCAGCCAAGATCTGGGCAGTGATTCACCCCTCCACTTT.

The CDR3 here is CSARDAGRNTGELFF. The CDR3 coding sequence is TGCAGTGCTAGAGATGCAGGGAGAAACACCGGGGAGCTGTTTTTT. The genes are TRBV20-1 and TRBJ2-2, with D tentatively TRBD1 or TRBD2 (5 bases each). This CDR3 is 15 amino acids long. CDR1 and CDR2 (germline): DFQATT, SNEGSKA (reference sequence). V was trimmed by 0 bases and J by 2 bases, leaving 10 bases between them.

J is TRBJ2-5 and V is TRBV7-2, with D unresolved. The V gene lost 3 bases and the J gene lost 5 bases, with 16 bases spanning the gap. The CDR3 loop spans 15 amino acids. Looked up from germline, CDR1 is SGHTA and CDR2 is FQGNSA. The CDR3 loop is CASSFSYLGAETQYF. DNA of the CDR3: TGTGCCAGCAGCTTCAGCTACCTAGGCGCGGAGACCCAGTACTTC.

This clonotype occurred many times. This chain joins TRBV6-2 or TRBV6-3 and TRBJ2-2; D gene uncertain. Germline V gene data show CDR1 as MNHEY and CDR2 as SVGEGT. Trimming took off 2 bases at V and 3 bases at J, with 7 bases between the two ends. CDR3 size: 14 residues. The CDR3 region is CASSYRLDTGELFF. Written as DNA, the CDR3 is TGTGCCAGCAGTTACCGCCTAGACACCGGGGAGCTGTTTTTT.

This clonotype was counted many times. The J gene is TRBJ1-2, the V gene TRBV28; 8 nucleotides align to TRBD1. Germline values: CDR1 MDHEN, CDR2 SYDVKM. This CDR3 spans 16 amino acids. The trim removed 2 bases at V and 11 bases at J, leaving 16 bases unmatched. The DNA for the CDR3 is TGTGCCAGCAGTTTACTGACAGGGGTTGGGCTGGTCCTTTACACCTTC. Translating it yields CASSLLTGVGLVLYTF.